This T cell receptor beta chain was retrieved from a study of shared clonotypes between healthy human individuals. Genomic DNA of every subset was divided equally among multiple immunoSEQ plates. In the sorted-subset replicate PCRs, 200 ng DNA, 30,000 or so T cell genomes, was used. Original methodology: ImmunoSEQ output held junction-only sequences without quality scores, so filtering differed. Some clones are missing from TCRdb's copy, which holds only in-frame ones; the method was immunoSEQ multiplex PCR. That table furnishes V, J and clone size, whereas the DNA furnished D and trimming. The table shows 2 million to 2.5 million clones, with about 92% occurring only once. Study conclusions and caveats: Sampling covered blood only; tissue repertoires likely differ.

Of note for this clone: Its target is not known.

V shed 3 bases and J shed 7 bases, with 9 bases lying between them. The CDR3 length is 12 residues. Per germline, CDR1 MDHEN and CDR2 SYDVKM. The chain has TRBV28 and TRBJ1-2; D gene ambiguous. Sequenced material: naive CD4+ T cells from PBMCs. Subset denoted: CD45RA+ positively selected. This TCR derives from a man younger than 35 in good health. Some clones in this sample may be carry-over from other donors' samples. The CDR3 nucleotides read TGTGCCAGCAGTTTGCCCCATGGTGGCTACACCTTC. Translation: CASSLPHGGYTF.